This T cell receptor beta chain was identified during a study of OX40 agonist ivuxolimab in advanced cancers. TCRdb's copy holds only in-frame clones and misses some; the assay was immunoSEQ multiplex PCR. The data show 77,000 or so clones, about 93% seen once. The CDR3 spans 14 residues. V lost 1 base and J lost 3, with 10 bases in between. The germline V gene has CDR1 SGHAT and CDR2 FQNNGV. The chain uses TRBV11-2 and TRBJ2-7, with a tentative D call TRBD1 (6 bases). Sequenced material: CD4+ or CD8+ T cells sorted from blood, taken in a trial of the OX40 agonist ivuxolimab. The clonotype comes from an adult with an advanced solid tumor such as melanoma, head and neck, liver or kidney cancer. The DNA for the CDR3 is TGTGCCAGCAGCTTAGTATCAGGGGTCTACGAGCAGTACTTC. Protein sequence: CASSLVSGVYEQYF.